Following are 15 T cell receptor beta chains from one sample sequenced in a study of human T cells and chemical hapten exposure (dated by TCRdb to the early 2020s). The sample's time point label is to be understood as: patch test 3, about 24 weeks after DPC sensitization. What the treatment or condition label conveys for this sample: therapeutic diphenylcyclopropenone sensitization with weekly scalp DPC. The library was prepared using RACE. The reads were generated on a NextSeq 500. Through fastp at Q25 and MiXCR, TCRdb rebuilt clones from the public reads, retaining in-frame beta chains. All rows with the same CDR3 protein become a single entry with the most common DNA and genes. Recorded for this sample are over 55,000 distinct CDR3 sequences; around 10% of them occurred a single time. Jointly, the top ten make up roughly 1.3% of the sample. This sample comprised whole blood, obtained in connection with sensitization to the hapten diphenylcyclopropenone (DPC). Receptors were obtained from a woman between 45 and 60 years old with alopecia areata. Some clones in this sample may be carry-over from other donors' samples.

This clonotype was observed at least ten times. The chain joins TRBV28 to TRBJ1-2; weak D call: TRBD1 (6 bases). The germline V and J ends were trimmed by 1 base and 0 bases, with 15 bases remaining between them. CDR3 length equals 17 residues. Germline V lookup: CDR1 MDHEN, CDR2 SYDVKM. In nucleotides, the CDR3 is TGTGCCAGCAGTTTATTGGGCAGGGGAAGGACTAACTATGGCTACACCTTC. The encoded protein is CASSLLGRGRTNYGYTF.

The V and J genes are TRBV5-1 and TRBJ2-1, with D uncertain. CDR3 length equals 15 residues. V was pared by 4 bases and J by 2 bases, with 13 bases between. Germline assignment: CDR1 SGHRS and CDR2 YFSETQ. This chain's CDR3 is CASSPAGDPYNEQFF. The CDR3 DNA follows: TGCGCCAGCAGCCCTGCCGGTGATCCCTACAATGAGCAGTTCTTC.

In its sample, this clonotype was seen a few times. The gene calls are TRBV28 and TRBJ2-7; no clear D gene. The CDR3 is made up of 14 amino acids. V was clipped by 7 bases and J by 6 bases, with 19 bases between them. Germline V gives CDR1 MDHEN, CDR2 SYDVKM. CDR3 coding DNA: TGTGCCAGCAACCCCGCAGAGGATAGACCCGAGCAGTACTTC. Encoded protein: CASNPAEDRPEQYF. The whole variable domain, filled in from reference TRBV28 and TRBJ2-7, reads DVKVTQSSRYLVKRTGEKVFLECVQDMDHENMFWYRQDPGLGLRLIYFSYDVKMKEKGDIPEGYSVSREKKERFSLILESASTNQTSMYLCASNPAEDRPEQYFGPGTRLTVT.

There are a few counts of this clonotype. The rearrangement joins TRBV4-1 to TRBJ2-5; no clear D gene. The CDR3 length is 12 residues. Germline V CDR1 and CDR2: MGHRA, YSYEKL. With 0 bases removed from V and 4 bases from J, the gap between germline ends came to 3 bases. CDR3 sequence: CASSQEGETQYF. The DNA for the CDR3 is TGCGCCAGCAGCCAAGAGGGAGAGACCCAGTACTTC.

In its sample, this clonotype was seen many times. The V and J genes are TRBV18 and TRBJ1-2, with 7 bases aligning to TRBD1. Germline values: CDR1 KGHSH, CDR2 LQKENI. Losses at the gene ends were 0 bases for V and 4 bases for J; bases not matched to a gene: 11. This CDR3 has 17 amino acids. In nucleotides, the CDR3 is TGTGCCAGCTCACCACCTGACAGGGCTACCCTTATCTATGGCTACACCTTC. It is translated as CASSPPDRATLIYGYTF.

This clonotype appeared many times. CDR3 nucleotide sequence: TGTGCCGGGAATCAGGGGGCTTCGGCTGAAGCTTTCTTT. Translation gives CAGNQGASAEAFF. The chain uses TRBV6-1 and TRBJ1-1; 8 nucleotides line up with TRBD1. The germline CDR1 and CDR2 sequences are MNHNS and SASEGT. The J segment lost 6 bases and the V segment lost 11 bases, leaving 11 bases of the junction unmatched. There are 13 residues in the CDR3.

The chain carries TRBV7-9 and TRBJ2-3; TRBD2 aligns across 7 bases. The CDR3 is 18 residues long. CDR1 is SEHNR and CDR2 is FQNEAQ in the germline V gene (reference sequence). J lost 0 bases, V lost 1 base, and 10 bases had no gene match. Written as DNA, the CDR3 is TGTGCCAGCAGCTTAGTAGGAGCAGCGGGGCTAAGCACAGATACGCAGTATTTT. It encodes CASSLVGAAGLSTDTQYF.

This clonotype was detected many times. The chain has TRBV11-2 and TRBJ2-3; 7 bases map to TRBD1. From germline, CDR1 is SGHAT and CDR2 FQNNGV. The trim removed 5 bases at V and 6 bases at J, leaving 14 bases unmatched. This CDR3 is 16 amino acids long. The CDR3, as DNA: TGTGCCAGCAGCCAAGCAGGGGGACACGTGAAGGATACGCAGTATTTT. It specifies CASSQAGGHVKDTQYF.

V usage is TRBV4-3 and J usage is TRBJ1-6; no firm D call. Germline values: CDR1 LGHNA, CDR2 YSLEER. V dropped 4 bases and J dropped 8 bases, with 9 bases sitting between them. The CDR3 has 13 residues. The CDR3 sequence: CASSPFGDSPLHF. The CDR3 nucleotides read TGCGCCAGCAGCCCTTTCGGGGATTCACCCCTCCACTTT.

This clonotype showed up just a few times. The CDR3 loop reads CASSAITKSPNEQFF. Here the CDR3 DNA reads TGTGCCAGCAGCGCAATAACTAAGTCCCCAAATGAGCAGTTCTTC. This chain uses TRBV11-1 with TRBJ2-1, with D unresolved. V lost 5 bases and J 7 bases, leaving 18 bases between the germline ends. The V gene's germline CDR1 is SGHAT and CDR2 FQDESV (reference sequence). The CDR3 is 15 residues long. The whole variable domain, remainder taken from reference TRBV11-1 and TRBJ2-1, is EAEVAQSPRYKITEKSQAVAFWCDPISGHATLYWYRQILGQGPELLVQFQDESVVDDSQLPKDRFSAERLKGVDSTLKIQPAELGDSAMYLCASSAITKSPNEQFFGPGTRLTVL.

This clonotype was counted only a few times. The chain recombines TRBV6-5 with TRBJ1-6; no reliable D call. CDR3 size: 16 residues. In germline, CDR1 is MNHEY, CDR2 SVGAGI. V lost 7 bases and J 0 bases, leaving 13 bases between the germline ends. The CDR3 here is CASKTDGSSYNSPLHF. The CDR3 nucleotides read TGTGCCAGCAAGACCGACGGGAGCTCCTATAATTCACCCCTCCACTTT.

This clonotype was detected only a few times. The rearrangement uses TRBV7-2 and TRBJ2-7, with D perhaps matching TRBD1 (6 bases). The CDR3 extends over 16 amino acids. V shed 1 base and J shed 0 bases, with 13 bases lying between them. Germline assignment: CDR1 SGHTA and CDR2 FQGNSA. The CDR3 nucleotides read TGTGCCAGCAGCTTAGTAGGGGGATATACCTCCTACGAGCAGTACTTC. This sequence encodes CASSLVGGYTSYEQYF.

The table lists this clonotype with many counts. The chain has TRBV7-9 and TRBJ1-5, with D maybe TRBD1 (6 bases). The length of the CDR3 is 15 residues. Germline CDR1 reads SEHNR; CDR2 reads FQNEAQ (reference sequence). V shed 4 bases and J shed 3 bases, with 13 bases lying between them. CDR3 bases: TGTGCCAGCAGCTCCACAGGGATTTCCAATCAGCCCCAGCATTTT. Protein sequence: CASSSTGISNQPQHF.

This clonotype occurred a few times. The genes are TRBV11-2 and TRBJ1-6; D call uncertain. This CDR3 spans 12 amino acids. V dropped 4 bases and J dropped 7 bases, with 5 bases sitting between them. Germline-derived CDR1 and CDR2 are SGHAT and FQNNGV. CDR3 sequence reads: CASSWRNSPLHF. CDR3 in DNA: TGTGCCAGCAGCTGGCGGAATTCACCCCTCCACTTT.

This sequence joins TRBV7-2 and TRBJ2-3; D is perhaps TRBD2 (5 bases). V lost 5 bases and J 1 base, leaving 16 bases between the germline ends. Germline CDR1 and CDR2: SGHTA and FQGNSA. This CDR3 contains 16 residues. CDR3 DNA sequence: TGTGCCAGCAGCGTTGGTGGGCGGGCTCGCACAGATACGCAGTATTTT. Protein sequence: CASSVGGRARTDTQYF. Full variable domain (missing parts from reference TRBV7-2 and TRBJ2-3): GAGVSQSPSNKVTEKGKDVELRCDPISGHTALYWYRQSLGQGLEFLIYFQGNSAPDKSGLPSDRFSAERTGGSVSTLTIQRTQQEDSAVYLCASSVGGRARTDTQYFGPGTRLTVL.